A selection of T cell receptor beta chains follows, all from one sample in a study of response to subunit inactivated influenza vaccine. A single record per CDR3 protein comes from TCRdb applying MiXCR to the RT-PCR reads. The sample consists of about 500,000 distinct CDR3 sequences, approximately 15% of them appearing once. The input for sequencing was CD4+ T cells sorted from PBMCs, taken about 24 months after vaccination. The receptors derive from a man aged 45 to 70 who received an inactivated influenza vaccine. Each CDR3 is given with its conserved first and last residue. The D gene is left open where the match is weak. Where a row states a size, it is once, few, many or the class of an expanded clone; other rows omit it.

clone_size	j_call	v_call	d_call	cdr3_nt	cdr3_aa
few	TRBJ1-6	TRBV4-1	.	TGCGCCAGCAGCCCCCGTGCCTCCTATAATTCACCCCTCCACTTT	CASSPRASYNSPLHF
few	TRBJ1-1	TRBV12-3/TRBV12-4	.	TGTGCCAGCAGTTTCCCCGAACAGGGTCACACTGAAGCTTTCTTT	CASSFPEQGHTEAFF
.	TRBJ2-5	TRBV4-2	.	TGTGCCAGCAGCCAGCACCGGGAGACCCAGTACTTC	CASSQHRETQYF
.	TRBJ2-2	TRBV27	.	TGTGCCAGCAGTTTATTTACGTTAACCGGGGAGCTGTTTTTT	CASSLFTLTGELFF
few	TRBJ2-3	TRBV27	TRBD1	TGTGCCAGCAGTTTATCGCTGGGACAGGGGCCCACAGATACGCAGTATTTT	CASSLSLGQGPTDTQYF
.	TRBJ2-7	TRBV27	.	TGTGCCAGCAGCCACAGGGAGGGCGAGCAGTACTTC	CASSHREGEQYF
many	TRBJ2-3	TRBV27	.	TGTGCCAGCAGTTCCCCCGGGGGGCCCACAGATACGCAGTATTTT	CASSSPGGPTDTQYF
.	TRBJ2-7	TRBV28	.	TGTGCCAGCAGTTCGACTGGGGATGGGGTTCGCGAGCAGTACTTC	CASSSTGDGVREQYF
few	TRBJ1-2	TRBV5-1	.	TGCGCCAGCAGCAGAACCGGACTGCCCTTTGGCTACACCTTC	CASSRTGLPFGYTF
few	TRBJ2-2	TRBV3-1	.	TGTGCCAGCAGCCAAACATGGGAGCTGTTTTTT	CASSQTWELFF
.	TRBJ1-4	TRBV7-9	TRBD1	TGTGCCAGCAGCAGACAGGGAGAAAAACTGTTTTTT	CASSRQGEKLFF
many	TRBJ2-4	TRBV12-3/TRBV12-4	.	TGTGCCAGCAGTTTAAAACTAGTGGGGAACATTCAGTACTTC	CASSLKLVGNIQYF
.	TRBJ2-3	TRBV24-1	TRBD2	TGTGCCACCAGTGATCCGGGACTAGCGGCTAGCACAGATACGCAGTATTTT	CATSDPGLAASTDTQYF
once	TRBJ1-6	TRBV20-1	.	TGCAGTGTCACACGCGGGGGTCATAATTCACCCCTCCACTTT	CSVTRGGHNSPLHF
few	TRBJ1-5	TRBV25-1	TRBD1	TGTGCCAGCAGTGAATCTGGGACAGTCAATCAGCCCCAGCATTTT	CASSESGTVNQPQHF
.	TRBJ2-2	TRBV29-1	TRBD2	TGCAGCGCCGCGCTAGCGGGCTTGACCGGGGAGCTGTTTTTT	CSAALAGLTGELFF
few	TRBJ1-1	TRBV24-1	.	TGTGCCACCCCAAGTCCGGGTAAGGACACTGAAGCTTTCTTT	CATPSPGKDTEAFF
few	TRBJ2-2	TRBV7-2	TRBD2	TGTGCCAGCAGACGGGGACTAGCCAACACCGGGGAGCTGTTTTTT	CASRRGLANTGELFF
few	TRBJ1-1	TRBV25-1	TRBD1	TGTGCCAGCAGTGAATACATGGGACAGGAAGCTTTCTTT	CASSEYMGQEAFF
.	TRBJ2-3	TRBV10-3	TRBD1	TGTGCCATCAGTCTGGGACAGGGGTTTACAGATACGCAGTATTTT	CAISLGQGFTDTQYF
few	TRBJ1-3	TRBV12-3/TRBV12-4	TRBD1	TGTGCCAGCAGTCTGGGACAGGGCCACTCTGGAAACACCATATATTTT	CASSLGQGHSGNTIYF
few	TRBJ2-1	TRBV28	TRBD1	TGTGCCAGCAGTCCTAGCGTATCCGGGACAGGGAAGTACAATGAGCAGTTCTTC	CASSPSVSGTGKYNEQFF
.	TRBJ2-3	TRBV20-1	TRBD2	TGCAGTGCTAGAGATCCTCCTTCCGGGACTAGCGCCGGTGGGGATACGCAGTATTTT	CSARDPPSGTSAGGDTQYF
.	TRBJ2-7	TRBV6-2/TRBV6-3	.	TGTGCCAGCAGGGGGACGGACGCCGGCCTCGAGCAGTACTTC	CASRGTDAGLEQYF
.	TRBJ2-7	TRBV28	.	TGTGCCAGCAGTTTATTCCAGGGAGGCGACGAGCAGTACTTC	CASSLFQGGDEQYF
.	TRBJ2-1	TRBV6-2/TRBV6-3	TRBD2	TGTGCCAGCAGCACCCCACTAGCGAATGAGCAGTTCTTC	CASSTPLANEQFF
.	TRBJ2-3	TRBV12-3/TRBV12-4	.	TGTGCCAGCAGTTTGGACCGCCTAAATACGCAGTATTTT	CASSLDRLNTQYF
few	TRBJ2-4	TRBV20-1	.	TGCAGTGCTAGGGACCCCCAGTCGAGCGGGTACAAAAACATTCAGTACTTC	CSARDPQSSGYKNIQYF
few	TRBJ2-5	TRBV4-3	.	TGCGCCAGCAGTCCGAATAAAGAGGAGACCCAGTACTTC	CASSPNKEETQYF
.	TRBJ2-3	TRBV29-1	.	TGCAGCCCTCGGGAGGGGACAGGGGTATGGCTAGCGGGGTTCAGTACGCAGTATTTT	CSPREGTGVWLAGFSTQYF
.	TRBJ2-2	TRBV7-9	.	TGTGCCAGCAGCTTTGCGACAGACACCGGGGAGCTGTTTTTT	CASSFATDTGELFF
few	TRBJ1-1	TRBV18	.	TGTGCCAGCTCACCAGAGACAGGTGGCGACACTGAAGCTTTCTTT	CASSPETGGDTEAFF
.	TRBJ1-1	TRBV29-1	.	TGCAGCGTTGAACAGTATCGGACCAGTGGAACTGAAGCTTTCTTT	CSVEQYRTSGTEAFF
few	TRBJ1-1	TRBV5-1	.	TGCGCCAGCAGCCCTCTCAGGGGCACTGAAGCTTTCTTT	CASSPLRGTEAFF
.	TRBJ2-3	TRBV30	.	TGTGCCTGGAGTGTAGGGACCCTCATTGATACGCAGTATTTT	CAWSVGTLIDTQYF
.	TRBJ2-3	TRBV20-1	TRBD1	TGCAGTGCTAGAGTAACAGGACAGGGAAGCACAGATACGCAGTATTTT	CSARVTGQGSTDTQYF
few	TRBJ2-3	TRBV28	.	TGTGCCAACTCGAGGACAGAAACAGATACGCAGTATTTT	CANSRTETDTQYF
.	TRBJ2-3	TRBV11-1	.	TGTGCCAGCAGCTTACAAGGGACGGTGAATACGCAGTATTTT	CASSLQGTVNTQYF
.	TRBJ2-5	TRBV5-6	TRBD1	TGTGCCAGCAGCAGACAGGGATACGTAACCCAGTACTTC	CASSRQGYVTQYF